This TCR beta chain was captured by sequencing in a study of T cell repertoires in cytomegalovirus infection. For the study at large: A matching HLA type, together with CMV infection, was signaled by public TCR beta signatures.

From the reads, TCRdb called clonotypes with MiXCR, one entry per CDR3 protein. The sample gives about 89,000 distinct CDR3 sequences, approximately 30% of which show up once; more than 70% is in the top ten. Details on this clonotype: As yet, its antigen is unknown.

Sequenced material: CD8+ T cells from cultured PBMCs, taken from culture after CMV antigen stimulation. This TCR was recovered from a human donor in good health (CMV status not recorded). Some clones in this sample may be carry-over from other donors' samples.

The CDR3 DNA follows: TGCAGTGCTAACCGGGGGATCCAAGAGACCCAGTACTTC. It yields the protein CSANRGIQETQYF. The gene calls are TRBV20-1 and TRBJ2-5, with D possibly being TRBD2 (6 bases). The CDR3 is made up of 13 amino acids. V was cut by 4 bases and J by 1 base, with 10 bases left in between. In germline, CDR1 is DFQATT, CDR2 SNEGSKA (reference sequence).